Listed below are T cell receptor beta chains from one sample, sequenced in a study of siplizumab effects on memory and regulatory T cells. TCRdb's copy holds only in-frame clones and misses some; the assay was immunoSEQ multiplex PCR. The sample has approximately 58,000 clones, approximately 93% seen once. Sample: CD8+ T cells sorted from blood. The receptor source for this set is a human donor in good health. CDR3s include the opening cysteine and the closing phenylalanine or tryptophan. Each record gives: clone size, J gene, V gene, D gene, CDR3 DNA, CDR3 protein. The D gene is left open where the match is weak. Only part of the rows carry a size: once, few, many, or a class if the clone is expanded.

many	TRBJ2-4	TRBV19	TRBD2	TGTGCCAGGATAACCTCAGGGAGGGTACTAGCCAAAAACATTCAGTACTTC	CARITSGRVLAKNIQYF
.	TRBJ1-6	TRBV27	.	TGTGCCAGCAGTTTACTTAATAATTCACCCCTCCACTTT	CASSLLNNSPLHF
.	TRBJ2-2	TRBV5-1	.	TGCGCCAGCAGCTTGTCGGGGGTCGGGGAGCTGTTTTTT	CASSLSGVGELFF
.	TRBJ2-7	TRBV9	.	TGTGCCAGCAGCGTAGACCCGACAGTTACCTACGAGCAGTACTTC	CASSVDPTVTYEQYF
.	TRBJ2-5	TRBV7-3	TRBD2	TGTGCCAGCAGCCCTGGACTAGCGGGGAAAGAGACCCAGTACTTC	CASSPGLAGKETQYF
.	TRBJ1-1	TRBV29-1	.	TGCAGCGTTAACAGAATGGGGGACCCTGAAGCTTTCTTT	CSVNRMGDPEAFF
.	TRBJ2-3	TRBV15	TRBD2	TGTGCCACCAGCAGATCATGGACTAGCGGAAGCACAGATACGCAGTATTTT	CATSRSWTSGSTDTQYF
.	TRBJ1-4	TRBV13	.	TGTGCCAGCAGCTTAGGGCAGGGAGGAGGTGGCGAAAAACTGTTTTTT	CASSLGQGGGGEKLFF
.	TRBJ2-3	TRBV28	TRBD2	TGTGCCAGCAGTTACGGGACTAGCGGGAGCCTACCACCCACAGATACGCAGTATTTT	CASSYGTSGSLPPTDTQYF
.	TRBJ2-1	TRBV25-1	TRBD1	TGTGCCAGCAAGGGACAGGGTTACGATGAGCAGTTCTTC	CASKGQGYDEQFF
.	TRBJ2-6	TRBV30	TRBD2	TGTGCCTGGAGTATCGGGACTAGCGGTGCCAACGTCCTGACTTTC	CAWSIGTSGANVLTF
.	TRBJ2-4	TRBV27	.	TGTGCCAGCAGTCTAGACAGGAACATTCAGTACTTC	CASSLDRNIQYF
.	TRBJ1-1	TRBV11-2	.	TGTGCCAGCAGCCCACGGTGGATGAACACTGAAGCTTTCTTT	CASSPRWMNTEAFF
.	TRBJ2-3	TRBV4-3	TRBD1	TGCGCCAGCAGCCAAGATTCGGGACAGCTTAGCACAGATACGCAGTATTTT	CASSQDSGQLSTDTQYF
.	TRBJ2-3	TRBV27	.	TGTGCCAGCAGTCCCCGCACAGATACGCAGTATTTT	CASSPRTDTQYF
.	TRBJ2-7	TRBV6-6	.	TGTGCCAGCAGCTTAACGGGACTCCTAAGCTCCTACGAGCAGTACTTC	CASSLTGLLSSYEQYF
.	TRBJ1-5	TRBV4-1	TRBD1	TGCGCCAGCAGCTCAGGGGGGGTAAGCAATCAGCCCCAGCATTTT	CASSSGGVSNQPQHF
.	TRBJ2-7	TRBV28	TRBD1	TGTGCCAGCAGTTTACGGGACAGCTCCTACGAGCAGTACTTC	CASSLRDSSYEQYF
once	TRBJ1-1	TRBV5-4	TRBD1	TGTGCCAGCAGTTGGACAGGGGGCTCTGAAGCTTTCTTT	CASSWTGGSEAFF
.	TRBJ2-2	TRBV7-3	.	TGTGCCAGCAGCCTAAAGGGGGCCGGGGAGCTGTTTTTT	CASSLKGAGELFF
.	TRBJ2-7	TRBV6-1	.	TGTGCCAGCAGTGAATTTGACTACTACGAGCAGTACTTC	CASSEFDYYEQYF
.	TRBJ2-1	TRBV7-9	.	TGTGCCAGCAGCTCCCCGAGGCAAAGGGGCAATGAGCAGTTCTTC	CASSSPRQRGNEQFF
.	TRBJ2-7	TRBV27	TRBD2	TGTGCCAGCAGTTTTTTGTCGGGACTACACTCCTACGAGCAGTACTTC	CASSFLSGLHSYEQYF
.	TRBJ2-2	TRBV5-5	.	TGTGCCAGCAGATCGGGAGCCAACACCGGGGAGCTGTTTTTT	CASRSGANTGELFF
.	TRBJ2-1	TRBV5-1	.	TGCGCCAGCAGCCCTCCGGGGGGCGAGCAGTTCTTC	CASSPPGGEQFF
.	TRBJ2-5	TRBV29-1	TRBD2	TGCAGCGCCCCGGGACTAGCGGGACCAGAGATCCAGTACTTC	CSAPGLAGPEIQYF
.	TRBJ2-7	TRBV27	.	TGTGCCAGCAGTTTAGGGACCTTATACGAGCAGTACTTC	CASSLGTLYEQYF
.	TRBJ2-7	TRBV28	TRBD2	TGTGCCAGCAGTTTAGCTCCTAGCGGGAGGGTCACCTACGAGCAGTACTTC	CASSLAPSGRVTYEQYF
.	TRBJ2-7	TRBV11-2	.	TGTGCCAGCAGCCGAACAATTAGAACAGGAAAAGGCTACGAGCAGTACTTC	CASSRTIRTGKGYEQYF
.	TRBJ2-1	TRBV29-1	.	TGCAGCGTTGAAGGTGCGGGGTACAATGAGCAGTTCTTC	CSVEGAGYNEQFF
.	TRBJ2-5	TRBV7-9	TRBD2	TGTGCCAGCAGCCCCCTAGCGGGAGGGAAAGAGACCCAGTACTTC	CASSPLAGGKETQYF
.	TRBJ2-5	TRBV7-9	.	TGTGCCAGCAGCCCCGACAGGCTACCTGGGGGGGAGACCCAGTACTTC	CASSPDRLPGGETQYF
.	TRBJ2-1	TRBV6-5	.	TGTGCCAGCAGTTACTCGCGGACAGCTTACAATGAGCAGTTCTTC	CASSYSRTAYNEQFF
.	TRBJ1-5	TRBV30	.	TGTGCCTGGAGTGTGAGCTCCCGCAATCAGCCCCAGCATTTT	CAWSVSSRNQPQHF
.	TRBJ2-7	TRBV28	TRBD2	TGTGCCAGCAGTTTAGGGCTAGCGGGAGGGGGGTACGAGCAGTACTTC	CASSLGLAGGGYEQYF
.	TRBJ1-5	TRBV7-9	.	TGTGCCAGCAGCTTTGGGGAGGTTCAGCCCCAGCATTTT	CASSFGEVQPQHF
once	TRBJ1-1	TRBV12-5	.	TGTGCTAGTGGTTTTGCCGGGAACACTGAAGCTTTCTTT	CASGFAGNTEAFF
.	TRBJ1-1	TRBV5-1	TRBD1	TGCGCCAGCAGCTGGGACAGGTCGGGCGGCACTGAAGCTTTCTTT	CASSWDRSGGTEAFF
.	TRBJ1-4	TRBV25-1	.	TGTGCCAGCAGTGCTACGGCGACAACTAATGAAAAACTGTTTTTT	CASSATATTNEKLFF
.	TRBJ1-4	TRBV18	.	TGTGCCAGCTCAGCAGGGTTCGGGACTAATGAAAAACTGTTTTTT	CASSAGFGTNEKLFF
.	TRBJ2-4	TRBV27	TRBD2	TGTGCCAGCAGTCCCGCGGGACTAGCGGGGGGTGGCAAAAACATTCAGTACTTC	CASSPAGLAGGGKNIQYF
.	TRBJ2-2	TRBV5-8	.	TGTGCCAGCAGCTTGGACAGGGTGGCCGGGGAGCTGTTTTTT	CASSLDRVAGELFF
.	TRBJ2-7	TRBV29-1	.	TGCAGCGTTGAAGGGGCCGCCGACAGCTCCTACGAGCAGTACTTC	CSVEGAADSSYEQYF
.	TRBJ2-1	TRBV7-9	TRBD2	TGTGCCAGCAGCTTAGTTGGGGCGGGGGACAATGAGCAGTTCTTC	CASSLVGAGDNEQFF